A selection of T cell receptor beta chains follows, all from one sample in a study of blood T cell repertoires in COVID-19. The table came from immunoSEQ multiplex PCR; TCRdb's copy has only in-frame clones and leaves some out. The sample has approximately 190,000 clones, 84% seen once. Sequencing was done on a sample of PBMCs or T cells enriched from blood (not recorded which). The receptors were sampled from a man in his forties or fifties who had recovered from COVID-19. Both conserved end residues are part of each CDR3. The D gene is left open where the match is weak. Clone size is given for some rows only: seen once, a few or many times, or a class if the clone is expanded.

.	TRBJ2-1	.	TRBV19	CASSGARTDNEQFF	TGTGCCAGTAGTGGGGCGCGTACCGACAATGAGCAGTTCTTC
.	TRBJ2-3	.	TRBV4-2	CASSQDVNTDTQYF	TGTGCCAGCAGCCAAGATGTTAACACAGATACGCAGTATTTT
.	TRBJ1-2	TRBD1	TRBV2	CASSEGDRDDYGYTF	TGTGCCAGCAGCGAAGGGGACAGGGACGACTATGGCTACACCTTC
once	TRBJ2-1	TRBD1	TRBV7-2	CASSSQGSSYNEQFF	TGTGCCAGCAGCTCACAGGGGAGCTCCTACAATGAGCAGTTCTTC
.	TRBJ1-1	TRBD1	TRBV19	CASSIPGGQGWNTEAFF	TGTGCCAGTAGTATACCAGGGGGACAGGGGTGGAACACTGAAGCTTTCTTT
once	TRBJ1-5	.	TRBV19	CASSEGGGNQPQHF	TGTGCCAGTAGTGAGGGGGGGGGCAATCAGCCCCAGCATTTT
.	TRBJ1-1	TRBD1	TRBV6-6	CASSPSFSFKGTGGEMNTEAFF	TGTGCCAGCAGTCCTTCCTTCTCCTTCAAAGGGACAGGGGGTGAAATGAACACTGAAGCTTTCTTT
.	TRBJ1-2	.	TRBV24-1	CATSDLTGDYGYTF	TGTGCCACCAGTGACCTCACAGGTGACTATGGCTACACCTTC
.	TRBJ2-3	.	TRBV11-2	CASSSAGGISTDTQYF	TGTGCCAGCAGCTCCGCAGGGGGGATTAGCACAGATACGCAGTATTTT
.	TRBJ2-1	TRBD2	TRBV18	CASSPRRLAGGLTSSYNEQFF	TGTGCCAGCTCACCACGGAGGCTAGCGGGGGGACTGACCAGCTCCTACAATGAGCAGTTCTTC
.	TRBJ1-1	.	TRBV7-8	CASSLELDSIEAFF	TGTGCCAGCAGCTTGGAATTGGACAGCATTGAAGCTTTCTTT
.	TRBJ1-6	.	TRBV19	CASNDRIPNSPLHF	TGTGCCAGTAACGACAGGATCCCTAATTCACCCCTCCACTTT
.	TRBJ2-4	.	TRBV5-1	CASSTQGLENIQYF	TGCGCCAGCAGCACACAGGGATTAGAAAACATTCAGTACTTC
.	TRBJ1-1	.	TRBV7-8	CASSLASGRSANTEAFF	TGTGCCAGCAGCTTAGCGTCAGGCCGTTCCGCGAACACTGAAGCTTTCTTT
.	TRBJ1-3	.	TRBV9	CASSVDGGNGNTIYF	TGTGCCAGCAGCGTAGATGGAGGGAACGGAAACACCATATATTTT
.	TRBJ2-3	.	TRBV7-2	CASSSQGNTQYF	TGTGCCAGCAGCTCTCAGGGGAATACGCAGTATTTT